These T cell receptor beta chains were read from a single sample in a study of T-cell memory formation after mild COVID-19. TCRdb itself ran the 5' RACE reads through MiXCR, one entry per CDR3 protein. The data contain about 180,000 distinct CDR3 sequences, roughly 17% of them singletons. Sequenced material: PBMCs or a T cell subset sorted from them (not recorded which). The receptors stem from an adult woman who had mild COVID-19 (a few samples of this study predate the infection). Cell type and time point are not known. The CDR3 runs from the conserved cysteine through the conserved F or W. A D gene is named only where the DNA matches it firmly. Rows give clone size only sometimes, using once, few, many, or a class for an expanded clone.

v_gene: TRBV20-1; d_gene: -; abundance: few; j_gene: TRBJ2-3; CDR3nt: TGCAGTGCTAGAGATCTGCGGTCCGGCACAGATACGCAGTATTTT; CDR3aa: CSARDLRSGTDTQYF
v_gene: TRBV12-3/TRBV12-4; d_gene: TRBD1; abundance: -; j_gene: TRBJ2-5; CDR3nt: TGTGCCAGCAGTAAAAGGACAGGGGGAGAGACCCAGTACTTC; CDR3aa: CASSKRTGGETQYF
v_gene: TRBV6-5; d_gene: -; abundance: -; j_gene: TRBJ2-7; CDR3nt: TGTGCCAGCAGTTATGCGTCAGGGGCCTACGAGCAGTACTTC; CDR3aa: CASSYASGAYEQYF
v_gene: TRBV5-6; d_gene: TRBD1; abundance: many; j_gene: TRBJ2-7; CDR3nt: TGTGCCAGCAGTCCGACAGGGGGCGTCGAGCAGTACTTC; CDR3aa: CASSPTGGVEQYF
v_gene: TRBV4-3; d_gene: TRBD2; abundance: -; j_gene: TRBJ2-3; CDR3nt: TGCGCCAGCAGCCTCACCCGGACTAGCGGGCCAGATACGCAGTATTTT; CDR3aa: CASSLTRTSGPDTQYF
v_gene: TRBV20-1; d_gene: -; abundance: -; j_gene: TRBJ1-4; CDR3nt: TGCAGTGCTAGAGATAAGACTGACGAAAAACTGTTTTTT; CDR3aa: CSARDKTDEKLFF
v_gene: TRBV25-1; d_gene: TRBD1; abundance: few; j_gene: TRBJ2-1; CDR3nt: TGTGCCAGCGGATCCACGCACAGGGGGCGCGGTGATGAGCAGTTCTTC; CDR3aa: CASGSTHRGRGDEQFF
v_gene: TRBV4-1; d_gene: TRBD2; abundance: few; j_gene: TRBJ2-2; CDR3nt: TGCGCCAGCAGCCACGGACTAGCGGGGGTCTCCGGGGAGCTGTTTTTT; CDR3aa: CASSHGLAGVSGELFF
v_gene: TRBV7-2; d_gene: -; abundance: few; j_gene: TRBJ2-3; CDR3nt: TGTGCCAGCAGCCGGAAACAAGGTAGTGCGGTGACAGATACGCAGTATTTT; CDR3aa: CASSRKQGSAVTDTQYF
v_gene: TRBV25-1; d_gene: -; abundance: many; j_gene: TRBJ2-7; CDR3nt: TGTGCCAGCCGGGACCACTCCTACGAGCAGTACTTC; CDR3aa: CASRDHSYEQYF
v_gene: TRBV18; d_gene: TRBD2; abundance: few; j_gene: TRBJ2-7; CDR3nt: TGTGCCAGCTCACCGGGACTAGGACCCCTCGAGCAGTACTTC; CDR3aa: CASSPGLGPLEQYF
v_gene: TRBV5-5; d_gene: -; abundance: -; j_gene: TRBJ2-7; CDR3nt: TGTGCCAGCAGCCTGGAGGGGACGAAGCAGTACTTC; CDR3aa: CASSLEGTKQYF
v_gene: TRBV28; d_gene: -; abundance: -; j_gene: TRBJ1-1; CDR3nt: TGTGCCAGCAGTCCCGGTGGCAGGTCGAACACTGAAGCTTTCTTT; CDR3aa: CASSPGGRSNTEAFF
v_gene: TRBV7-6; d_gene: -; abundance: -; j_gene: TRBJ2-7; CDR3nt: TGTGCCAGCAGCTCCACCGGCAGAACCTACGAGCAGTACTTC; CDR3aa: CASSSTGRTYEQYF
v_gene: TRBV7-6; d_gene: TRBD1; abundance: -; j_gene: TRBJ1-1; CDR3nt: TGTGCCAGCAGCTTCCCAGGGGGCCAAAACACTGAAGCTTTCTTT; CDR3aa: CASSFPGGQNTEAFF
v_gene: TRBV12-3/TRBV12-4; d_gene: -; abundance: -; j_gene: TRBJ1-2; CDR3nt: TGTGCCAGCAGCACCCAACAGGATAAATACTATGGCTACACCTTC; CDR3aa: CASSTQQDKYYGYTF
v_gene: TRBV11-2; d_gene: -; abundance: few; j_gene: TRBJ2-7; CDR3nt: TGTGCCAGCAGGCGCTCCCCTGTAAGCTCCTACGAGCAGTACTTC; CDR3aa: CASRRSPVSSYEQYF
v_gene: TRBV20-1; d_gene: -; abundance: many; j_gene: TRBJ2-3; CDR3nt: TGCAGTGCTAGGGGGGGTTGGGCCTCGAGTTCGACAGATACGCAGTATTTT; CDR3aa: CSARGGWASSSTDTQYF
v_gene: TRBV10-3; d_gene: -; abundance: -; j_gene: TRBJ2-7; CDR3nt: TGTGCCATCAGTGTCGGGGACCCGAGCTCCTACGAGCAGTACTTC; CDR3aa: CAISVGDPSSYEQYF
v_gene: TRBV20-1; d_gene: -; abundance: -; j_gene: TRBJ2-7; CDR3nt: TGCAGTGCTAGAGAGGGGTTGGAGGCCGAGCAGTACTTC; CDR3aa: CSAREGLEAEQYF
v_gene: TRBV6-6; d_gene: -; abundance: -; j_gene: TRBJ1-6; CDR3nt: TGTGCCAGCAGCCTCTCCGAGTTGGTTGGGAATTCACCCCTCCACTTT; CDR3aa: CASSLSELVGNSPLHF
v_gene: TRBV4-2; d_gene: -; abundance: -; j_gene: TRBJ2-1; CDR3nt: TGTGCCAGCAGCCAAGAGGCAAGCGGCAGCTCCTACAATGAGCAGTTCTTC; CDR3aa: CASSQEASGSSYNEQFF
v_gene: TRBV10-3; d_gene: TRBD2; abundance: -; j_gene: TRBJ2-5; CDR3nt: TGTGCCATCAGTGAGAGACTAGCGGGACCTCAAGAGACCCAGTACTTC; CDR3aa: CAISERLAGPQETQYF